This is a list of T cell receptor beta chains from one sample in a study of OX40 agonist ivuxolimab in advanced cancers. Method: immunoSEQ multiplex PCR; TCRdb's copy keeps in-frame clones and lacks some. Of under 80,000 clones listed, around nine tenths are singletons. Specimen: CD4+ or CD8+ T cells sorted from blood, collected in a trial of the OX40 agonist ivuxolimab. Receptors were obtained from an adult with an advanced solid tumor such as melanoma, head and neck, liver or kidney cancer. CDR3s include the opening cysteine and the closing phenylalanine or tryptophan. The order of the fields is J gene, V gene, D gene, clone size, CDR3 DNA, CDR3 protein. D genes are given only for firm matches. A clone size is listed for some rows: how often the clone was seen (once, few, many), or a class if it is expanded.

J: TRBJ1-6; V: TRBV5-4; D: NA; size: NA; DNA: TGTGCCAGCACCCTCCAGGGGTACGAGGGGACCCTCCACTTT; CDR3: CASTLQGYEGTLHF
J: TRBJ1-6; V: TRBV5-1; D: NA; size: NA; DNA: TGCGCCAGCAGCCCCATGTGGGGGTTAGTCTCACCCCTCCACTTT; CDR3: CASSPMWGLVSPLHF
J: TRBJ2-2; V: TRBV5-1; D: TRBD2; size: NA; DNA: TGCGCCAGCAGCTTGGGACCAGCGGGGACCGGGGAGCTGTTTTTT; CDR3: CASSLGPAGTGELFF
J: TRBJ2-2; V: TRBV18; D: NA; size: NA; DNA: TGTGCCAGCTCACAAGACGCCACCGGGGAGCTGTTTTTT; CDR3: CASSQDATGELFF
J: TRBJ2-7; V: TRBV27; D: NA; size: NA; DNA: TGTGCCAGCAGTTTATTAGGGCGCGAGCAGTACTTC; CDR3: CASSLLGREQYF
J: TRBJ1-1; V: TRBV6-1; D: NA; size: NA; DNA: TGTGCCAGCAGTGTCGAGGTGAACACTGAAGCTTTCTTT; CDR3: CASSVEVNTEAFF
J: TRBJ1-4; V: TRBV29-1; D: NA; size: NA; DNA: TGCAGCGTTGAAGCCTCATCCCCCGAAAAACTGTTTTTT; CDR3: CSVEASSPEKLFF
J: TRBJ1-1; V: TRBV27; D: TRBD1; size: NA; DNA: TGTGCCAGCACCCCGACAGGGCTGGGTACTGAAGCTTTCTTT; CDR3: CASTPTGLGTEAFF
J: TRBJ2-4; V: TRBV9; D: NA; size: NA; DNA: TGTGCCAGCAGCGTAACGCAGGGCAGGGACATTCAGTACTTC; CDR3: CASSVTQGRDIQYF
J: TRBJ1-2; V: TRBV19; D: NA; size: NA; DNA: TGTGCCAGTAGTATAGAAGGGAGAGGCTACACCTTC; CDR3: CASSIEGRGYTF
J: TRBJ2-3; V: TRBV28; D: TRBD1; size: NA; DNA: TGTGCCAGTACCACAGGGGAGTATACGCAGTATTTT; CDR3: CASTTGEYTQYF
J: TRBJ2-1; V: TRBV5-1; D: TRBD2; size: NA; DNA: TGCGCCAGCAGCGAGGACAGTTTTAGCGGGAGTGAGCAGTTCTTC; CDR3: CASSEDSFSGSEQFF
J: TRBJ1-2; V: TRBV9; D: TRBD1; size: NA; DNA: TGTGCCAGCAGCGTAGGGCCGGGACAGGCCTATGGCTACACCTTC; CDR3: CASSVGPGQAYGYTF
J: TRBJ2-1; V: TRBV5-4; D: NA; size: NA; DNA: TGTGCCAGCAGCCAGGACGCGCGCGAGCAGTTCTTC; CDR3: CASSQDAREQFF
J: TRBJ1-2; V: TRBV10-3; D: TRBD1; size: NA; DNA: TGTGCCATCACCCCCGGGACAGACTATGGCTACACCTTC; CDR3: CAITPGTDYGYTF
J: TRBJ1-1; V: TRBV11-3; D: NA; size: once; DNA: TGTGCCAGCAGCTATCTAGCGAACACTGAAGCTTTCTTT; CDR3: CASSYLANTEAFF
J: TRBJ1-1; V: TRBV6-6; D: TRBD1; size: NA; DNA: TGTGCCAGCAGGGACAGGGGGGGCACTGAAGCTTTCTTT; CDR3: CASRDRGGTEAFF
J: TRBJ2-7; V: TRBV13; D: NA; size: NA; DNA: TGTGCCAGCACCAAAATCGGGCCATGGGTCGAGCAGTACTTC; CDR3: CASTKIGPWVEQYF
J: TRBJ1-3; V: TRBV11-2; D: TRBD1; size: NA; DNA: TGTGCCAGCAGGAGACAGGGGGCTAATGGGGACACCATATATTTT; CDR3: CASRRQGANGDTIYF
J: TRBJ2-7; V: TRBV7-2; D: TRBD2; size: NA; DNA: TGTGCCAGCAGTCGACTAGCGGGGGGGGCGTACGAGCAGTACTTC; CDR3: CASSRLAGGAYEQYF
J: TRBJ1-2; V: TRBV27; D: NA; size: NA; DNA: TGTGCCAGCAGTTTGGCCGCGACAGTACCGTTCTATGGCTACACCTTC; CDR3: CASSLAATVPFYGYTF
J: TRBJ2-2; V: TRBV9; D: NA; size: NA; DNA: TGTGCCAGCAGCGTAGGGGGACTCCGGACCGGGGAGCTGTTTTTT; CDR3: CASSVGGLRTGELFF
J: TRBJ2-5; V: TRBV9; D: TRBD2; size: NA; DNA: TGTGCCAGCAGCGACGGGACCGCCTACGGGGGGGAGACCCAGTACTTC; CDR3: CASSDGTAYGGETQYF
J: TRBJ2-5; V: TRBV28; D: NA; size: NA; DNA: TGTGCCAGCAGCCACGAGGGTTCCCGGGCGGAGACCCAGTACTTC; CDR3: CASSHEGSRAETQYF
J: TRBJ2-7; V: TRBV5-1; D: TRBD2; size: NA; DNA: TGCGCCAGCAGCTTACAGCTAGCGGGAGGTACCGAGCAGTACTTC; CDR3: CASSLQLAGGTEQYF
J: TRBJ2-7; V: TRBV6-1; D: NA; size: NA; DNA: TGTGCCAGCAGGCCCGGTAACTCCTACGAGCAGTACTTC; CDR3: CASRPGNSYEQYF
J: TRBJ2-5; V: TRBV6-6; D: NA; size: NA; DNA: TGTGCCAGCAGTTATCAGGGGTCGGGGGAGACCCAGTACTTC; CDR3: CASSYQGSGETQYF
J: TRBJ2-1; V: TRBV5-5; D: TRBD1; size: once; DNA: TGTGCCAGCAGGTCACGGGACAGCACACTTCTGGATGAGCAGTTCTTC; CDR3: CASRSRDSTLLDEQFF
J: TRBJ2-3; V: TRBV7-2; D: NA; size: NA; DNA: TGTGCCAGCAGCTTAGCCCTGGGGGCAGATACGCAGTATTTT; CDR3: CASSLALGADTQYF
J: TRBJ2-1; V: TRBV5-8; D: NA; size: NA; DNA: TGTGCCAGCAGTAGATCCAGCTCCTACAATGAGCAGTTCTTC; CDR3: CASSRSSSYNEQFF
J: TRBJ2-1; V: TRBV6-6; D: TRBD2; size: NA; DNA: TGTGCCAGCATCGAGCCGGGAGGGGCCAATGAGCAGTTCTTC; CDR3: CASIEPGGANEQFF
J: TRBJ1-3; V: TRBV11-1; D: NA; size: NA; DNA: TGTGCCAGCAGACTACAAGACTCTGGAAACACCATATATTTT; CDR3: CASRLQDSGNTIYF
J: TRBJ1-2; V: TRBV6-5; D: NA; size: once; DNA: TGTGCCAGCGCTTCCGGGACAACATCTAACTATGGCTACACCTTC; CDR3: CASASGTTSNYGYTF
J: TRBJ2-3; V: TRBV7-9; D: NA; size: NA; DNA: TGTGCCAGCAGCTTAGTAGCGGAAGATACGCAGTATTTT; CDR3: CASSLVAEDTQYF
J: TRBJ1-2; V: TRBV6-6; D: NA; size: NA; DNA: TGTGCCAGTTCGACAGTGAACTATGGCTACACCTTC; CDR3: CASSTVNYGYTF
J: TRBJ2-1; V: TRBV7-2; D: TRBD1; size: NA; DNA: TGTGCCAGCAGCTTAAGGGAGGGACAGGGGAGGAATGAGCAGTTCTTC; CDR3: CASSLREGQGRNEQFF
J: TRBJ2-2; V: TRBV7-9; D: NA; size: NA; DNA: TGTGCCAGCGATGATCCGGGAAGGACCGGGGAGCTGTTTTTT; CDR3: CASDDPGRTGELFF
J: TRBJ1-3; V: TRBV20-1; D: NA; size: NA; DNA: TGCAGTGCTAGCACGGGAAACACCATATATTTT; CDR3: CSASTGNTIYF
J: TRBJ1-1; V: TRBV7-5; D: NA; size: NA; DNA: TGTGCCAGCAGCATGGACAGGGGCACTGAAGCTTTCTTT; CDR3: CASSMDRGTEAFF
J: TRBJ2-7; V: TRBV5-1; D: NA; size: NA; DNA: TGCGCCAGCAGCTTGACGAGAAACGCCTACGAGCAGTACTTC; CDR3: CASSLTRNAYEQYF
J: TRBJ1-5; V: TRBV19; D: TRBD1; size: NA; DNA: TGTGCCAGTAGGACAGGGGGCGGTGGCAATCAGCCCCAGCATTTT; CDR3: CASRTGGGGNQPQHF
J: TRBJ1-5; V: TRBV6-5; D: NA; size: NA; DNA: TGTGCCAGCAGTGCCCACGGGCCCCAGCATTTT; CDR3: CASSAHGPQHF
J: TRBJ2-3; V: TRBV5-1; D: TRBD1; size: NA; DNA: TGCGCCAGCAGCCGGGACAGGGGAGGCACAGATACGCAGTATTTT; CDR3: CASSRDRGGTDTQYF
J: TRBJ2-1; V: TRBV2; D: NA; size: once; DNA: TGTGCCAGCGCGAGGTCCTACAATGAGCAGTTCTTC; CDR3: CASARSYNEQFF
J: TRBJ1-4; V: TRBV11-2; D: NA; size: NA; DNA: TGTGCCAGCAGCTTAGTCGGTGGGGCCGGGGAAAAACTGTTTTTT; CDR3: CASSLVGGAGEKLFF
J: TRBJ2-1; V: TRBV9; D: NA; size: NA; DNA: TGTGCCAGCAGCGTATCCCCCATCAATGAGCAGTTCTTC; CDR3: CASSVSPINEQFF
J: TRBJ1-1; V: TRBV30; D: NA; size: few; DNA: TGTGCCTGGAGGCGGGGTCGAAACACTGAAGCTTTCTTT; CDR3: CAWRRGRNTEAFF
J: TRBJ1-6; V: TRBV15; D: TRBD1; size: few; DNA: TGTGCCACCAGCAGAGATGGAGGACAGGGGTCAAGCAGCTATAATTCACCCCTCCACTTT; CDR3: CATSRDGGQGSSSYNSPLHF
J: TRBJ2-2; V: TRBV7-7; D: TRBD2; size: NA; DNA: TGTGCTAGCAGCTTAGCGGGGGGGGGCCCCGGGGAGCTGTTTTTT; CDR3: CASSLAGGGPGELFF
J: TRBJ2-7; V: TRBV15; D: NA; size: NA; DNA: TGTGCCACCAGCAGGGTGGGGGGGCTGCCCTACGAGCAGTACTTC; CDR3: CATSRVGGLPYEQYF
J: TRBJ2-5; V: TRBV14; D: NA; size: NA; DNA: TGTGCCAGCAGCCAGTTATTAGGTAGACAAGAGACCCAGTACTTC; CDR3: CASSQLLGRQETQYF
J: TRBJ1-2; V: TRBV29-1; D: TRBD1; size: NA; DNA: TGCAGCGTTGAGGGACAGGGTGTATCCTTC; CDR3: CSVEGQGVSF
J: TRBJ2-3; V: TRBV10-2; D: TRBD1; size: NA; DNA: TGCGCCAGCACTTCCGACAGGGGGAACACAGATACGCAGTATTTT; CDR3: CASTSDRGNTDTQYF
J: TRBJ1-2; V: TRBV29-1; D: NA; size: NA; DNA: TGCAGCGTTGGGCAAAACACTAACTATGGCTACACCTTC; CDR3: CSVGQNTNYGYTF
J: TRBJ1-1; V: TRBV7-9; D: TRBD1; size: NA; DNA: TGTGCCAGCAGCTTACGGACAGGGCCGAACACTGAAGCTTTCTTT; CDR3: CASSLRTGPNTEAFF
J: TRBJ2-3; V: TRBV5-6; D: NA; size: few; DNA: TGTGCCAGCAGTTCCGACAGAGGTACGCAGTATTTT; CDR3: CASSSDRGTQYF
J: TRBJ2-7; V: TRBV15; D: NA; size: NA; DNA: TGTGCCACCAGCAGAGAGGCCGGATCCTCGTACGAGCAGTACTTC; CDR3: CATSREAGSSYEQYF